The TCR beta chain under discussion was sequenced for a study of T cell responses to AZD1222 COVID-19 vaccine. The data were produced by immunoSEQ multiplex PCR, yet TCRdb's version contains in-frame clones alone and is incomplete. The sample lists 150,000 to 200,000 clones, 90% to 95% occurring once. This clone was counted once. Germline V lookup: CDR1 SQVTM, CDR2 ANQGSEA. The CDR3 contains 12 residues. V was shortened by 0 bases and J by 5 bases, with 7 bases between the two germline ends. The sample in question was peripheral blood, obtained on day 0 of AZD1222 vaccination. The V and J genes are TRBV29-1 and TRBJ1-1, with no clear D. The receptor was derived from an adult in good health. CDR3 loop: CSVEDGVTEAFF. For the CDR3, the DNA is TGCAGCGTTGAAGATGGGGTTACTGAAGCTTTCTTT. The full variable domain, rest sourced from reference TRBV29-1 and TRBJ1-1, is SAVISQKPSRDICQRGTSLTIQCQVDSQVTMMFWYRQQPGQSLTLIATANQGSEATYESGFVIDKFPISRPNLTFSTLTVSNMSPEDSSIYLCSVEDGVTEAFFGQGTRLTVV.